The 24 T cell receptor beta chains below come from one sample, sequenced in a study of blood T cell repertoires in COVID-19. The repertoire was sequenced with immunoSEQ multiplex PCR; TCRdb's copy has only in-frame clones and lacks some. The sample includes 300,000 to 400,000 clones, about 87% seen only once; the top ten take about 5%. The source material was PBMCs or T cells enriched from blood (not recorded which). The receptor source for this set is a man younger than 40 who had recovered from COVID-19.

This sequence joins TRBV6-5 and TRBJ2-7; 7 bases are shared with TRBD2. Germline CDR1 reads MNHEY; CDR2 reads SVGAGI. Trimming removed 6 bases from V and 6 bases from J; junction bases left unmatched: 8. The CDR3 extends over 13 amino acids. In DNA, the CDR3 is TGTGCCAGCAGCCCCTGGGGGGGAAGCGAGCAGTACTTC. Protein product: CASSPWGGSEQYF.

V gene TRBV4-2 combines with J gene TRBJ2-1; a possible D gene is TRBD2 (5 bases). The CDR3 has 14 amino acids. The germline V gene encodes CDR1 LGHNA and CDR2 YNFKEQ. V was pared by 3 bases and J by 5 bases, with 11 bases between. Here the CDR3 DNA reads TGTGCCAGCAGCCAGGAGGATTGGAACAATGAGCAGTTCTTC. It specifies CASSQEDWNNEQFF.

The chain uses TRBV19 and TRBJ1-4; 7 nucleotides match TRBD1. The J segment lost 8 bases and the V segment lost 0 bases, leaving 6 bases of the junction unmatched. The CDR3 sequence is 15 residues long. Germline V gene lookup returns CDR1 LNHDA and CDR2 SQIVND (reference sequence). CDR3 amino acids: CASSIDDRVKEKLFF. The CDR3 bases are TGTGCCAGTAGTATAGACGACAGGGTGAAGGAAAAACTGTTTTTT.

V is TRBV10-3 and J is TRBJ2-3; TRBD1 matches at 9 bases. CDR3 length: 16 residues. Trimming at V came to 6 bases and at J to 1 base, leaving 8 bases not matched to a gene. Germline lookup yields CDR1 ENHRY and CDR2 SYGVKD. The chain's CDR3 is CAIRIDRDRGTDTQYF. The CDR3 DNA sequence: TGTGCCATCAGGATCGACCGGGACAGGGGCACAGATACGCAGTATTTT.

The V call is TRBV10-3, the J call TRBJ1-3, with TRBD1 matching over 7 bases. Germline CDR1 reads ENHRY; CDR2 reads SYGVKD. V was pared by 10 bases and J by 0 bases, with 9 bases of the junction left unmatched. This CDR3 is 15 amino acids long. This chain's CDR3 is CATSTGQFSGNTIYF. For the CDR3, the DNA is TGTGCCACGTCGACGGGACAGTTCTCTGGAAACACCATATATTTT.

The gene calls are TRBV6-5 and TRBJ2-1; 11 bases line up with TRBD2. Trimming took 5 bases from V and 2 from J; bases not matched to a gene: 2. Germline V gene sequence: CDR1 MNHEY, CDR2 SVGAGI. This CDR3 comprises 15 residues. The DNA of the CDR3 is TGTGCCAGCAGTCCACTAGCGGGAGCCTACAATGAGCAGTTCTTC. Its translation is CASSPLAGAYNEQFF.

The rearrangement uses TRBV9 and TRBJ2-3, with 8 bases identical to TRBD2. V trimming: 5 bases; J trimming: 0 bases; junction bases outside the gene matches: 8. Germline V gene lookup returns CDR1 SGDLS and CDR2 YYNGEE. This CDR3 has 16 residues. CDR3 sequence (DNA): TGTGCCAGCAGTAGCTATAGCGGGGAAAGCACAGATACGCAGTATTTT. Translation: CASSSYSGESTDTQYF.

The CDR3 nucleotides are TGTGCCAGCAGCTCGCGGGCCTTACTTAACAATGAGCAGTTCTTC. Protein product: CASSSRALLNNEQFF. The V gene is TRBV7-9, the J gene TRBJ2-1; maybe TRBD2 (5 bases). The CDR3 consists of 15 residues. Germline V gives CDR1 SEHNR, CDR2 FQNEAQ (reference sequence). Trimming took 4 bases from V and 5 from J, leaving 15 bases between them.

The V gene is TRBV5-1, the J gene TRBJ1-6; 7 bases line up with TRBD1. The germline gives CDR1 SGHRS, CDR2 YFSETQ. The CDR3 length is 13 residues. V lost 2 bases and J lost 10; bases outside the gene matches: 3. Here the CDR3 DNA reads TGCGCCAGCAGCTTCGACAGGGTCTCACCCCTCCACTTT. As protein: CASSFDRVSPLHF.

The rearrangement joins TRBV4-2 to TRBJ2-5; D is perhaps TRBD2 (6 bases). The V gene's germline CDR1 is LGHNA and CDR2 YNFKEQ. The CDR3 length is 15 residues. The V gene lost 3 bases and the J gene lost 1 base, with 12 bases spanning the gap. CDR3 DNA: TGTGCCAGCAGCCACGGGGAGGTAGGCCAAGAGACCCAGTACTTC. Translated: CASSHGEVGQETQYF.

The chain combines TRBV12-3 or TRBV12-4 with TRBJ2-7; D gene uncertain. CDR3 size: 12 residues. V was shortened by 5 bases and J by 0 bases, with 5 bases between the two germline ends. The CDR3 DNA is TGTGCCAGCAGTACTGACTCCTACGAGCAGTACTTC. It encodes CASSTDSYEQYF.

J is TRBJ2-3 and V is TRBV7-9; TRBD1 matches at 7 bases. Trimming at V came to 5 bases and at J to 3 bases, leaving 11 bases not matched to a gene. This CDR3 has 16 amino acids. CDR1 SEHNR and CDR2 FQNEAQ come from the germline V gene (reference sequence). The CDR3 DNA sequence: TGTGCCAGCAGCCCGGTGGGGAGACAGGGTACAGATACGCAGTATTTT. This gives the protein CASSPVGRQGTDTQYF.

The V and J genes are TRBV13 and TRBJ2-7, with no clear D. V was clipped by 3 bases and J by 1 base, with 10 bases between them. Germline V gene sequence: CDR1 PRHDT, CDR2 FYEKMQ (reference sequence). The CDR3 covers 14 residues. CDR3 in DNA: TGTGCCAGCAGCTTTTTCACAAAATCCTACGAGCAGTACTTC. It encodes CASSFFTKSYEQYF.

The V call is TRBV10-3, the J call TRBJ2-1; TRBD2 is a possible D gene (5 bases). The CDR3 consists of 14 residues. Germline V CDR1 and CDR2: ENHRY, SYGVKD. The ends were cut back, 7 bases at V and 2 bases at J, with 12 bases in the middle. The CDR3 reads CAIKEGLTYNEQFF. Here the CDR3 DNA reads TGTGCCATCAAAGAGGGTTTGACCTACAATGAGCAGTTCTTC.

This clone showed up just once. This chain links TRBV9 with TRBJ1-3, with D unclear. V shed 0 bases and J shed 2 bases, with 9 bases lying between them. The CDR3 is made up of 15 amino acids. In germline, CDR1 is SGDLS, CDR2 YYNGEE. The DNA of the CDR3 is TGTGCCAGCAGCGTAGGGGAGGGTACTGGAAACACCATATATTTT. This encodes CASSVGEGTGNTIYF.

The gene calls are TRBV5-8 and TRBJ2-5; 12 bases line up with TRBD2. V lost 0 bases, J lost 5 bases, and 5 bases stayed unmatched. From germline, CDR1 is SGHTS and CDR2 YDEGEE. The CDR3 sequence is 16 residues long. CDR3 sequence (DNA): TGTGCCAGCAGCTTGGGGCGACTAGCGGGGGTTGAGACCCAGTACTTC. Translation: CASSLGRLAGVETQYF.

In this sample, this clone turned up once. This chain connects TRBV29-1 to TRBJ1-2, with D hard to call. The CDR3 is made up of 15 amino acids. Trimming cost V 5 bases and J 4 bases, with 20 bases left between them. The V gene's germline CDR1 is SQVTM and CDR2 ANQGSEA. The CDR3 here is CSVFPTGRLGYGYTF. CDR3 bases: TGCAGCGTTTTTCCTACGGGGAGGCTGGGCTATGGCTACACCTTC.

This clone is a singleton in its sample. V is TRBV7-6 and J is TRBJ1-2, with D perhaps matching TRBD1 (6 bases). This CDR3 is 14 amino acids long. Per the germline V gene, CDR1 is SGHVS and CDR2 is FNYEAQ. V was clipped by 2 bases and J by 4 bases, with 11 bases between them. The CDR3 region is CASSLSQGPYGYTF. CDR3 in DNA: TGTGCCAGCAGCTTAAGTCAGGGGCCCTATGGCTACACCTTC.

For the CDR3, the DNA is TGTGCCACGGGCCGGGGAGCGGGGGGGGACGAGCAGTACTTC. This translates into CATGRGAGGDEQYF. The chain joins TRBV11-2 to TRBJ2-7; 10 nucleotides match TRBD2. Per the germline V gene, CDR1 is SGHAT and CDR2 is FQNNGV. The ends lost 10 bases at V and 5 bases at J; junction bases unmatched: 11. The CDR3 has 14 amino acids.

V and J are TRBV7-2 and TRBJ2-7; 9 nucleotides agree with TRBD1. Germline loops: CDR1 SGHTA, CDR2 FQGNSA. This CDR3 has 14 amino acids. The ends lost 5 bases at V and 3 bases at J; junction bases unmatched: 5. Here the CDR3 DNA reads TGTGCCAGCAGCCCTTGGGACAGGGACTACGAGCAGTACTTC. The encoded protein is CASSPWDRDYEQYF.

In this sample, this clone turned up a few times. The CDR3 spells CASSPIRRGGNEKLFF. In nucleotides, the CDR3 is TGTGCCAGCAGCCCCATCCGGAGGGGAGGTAATGAAAAACTGTTTTTT. The rearrangement joins TRBV27 to TRBJ1-4, with D tentatively TRBD1 (5 bases). CDR3 size: 16 residues. CDR1 is MNHEY and CDR2 is SMNVEV in the germline V gene (reference sequence). V lost 6 bases and J 4 bases, leaving 18 bases between the germline ends.

The chain carries TRBV7-2 and TRBJ1-6; unclear D gene. Germline V gene data show CDR1 as SGHTA and CDR2 as FQGNSA. This CDR3 contains 15 residues. Trimming cost V 1 base and J 4 bases, with 8 bases left between them. This chain's CDR3 is CASSLENIYNSPLHF. The CDR3 DNA follows: TGTGCCAGCAGCTTAGAGAACATATATAATTCACCCCTCCACTTT. Variable domain in full (rest from reference TRBV7-2 and TRBJ1-6): GAGVSQSPSNKVTEKGKDVELRCDPISGHTALYWYRQSLGQGLEFLIYFQGNSAPDKSGLPSDRFSAERTGGSVSTLTIQRTQQEDSAVYLCASSLENIYNSPLHFGNGTRLTVT.

This chain joins TRBV9 and TRBJ1-4; D not resolved. V shed 3 bases and J shed 8 bases, with 17 bases lying between them. Per the germline V gene, CDR1 is SGDLS and CDR2 is YYNGEE. There are 15 residues in the CDR3. This CDR3 is CASSETHREKEKLFF. CDR3 in DNA: TGTGCCAGCAGCGAGACTCACCGGGAGAAGGAAAAACTGTTTTTT.

The chain combines TRBV2 with TRBJ1-5, with 7 bases aligning to TRBD1. The V gene end was trimmed by 1 base and the J gene end by 6 bases; junction bases not matched to a gene: 6. This CDR3 region has 15 residues. From germline, CDR1 is SNHLY and CDR2 FYNNEI. The CDR3: CASSEVGQRGQPQHF. Written as DNA, the CDR3 is TGTGCCAGCAGTGAAGTGGGACAGAGGGGTCAGCCCCAGCATTTT.